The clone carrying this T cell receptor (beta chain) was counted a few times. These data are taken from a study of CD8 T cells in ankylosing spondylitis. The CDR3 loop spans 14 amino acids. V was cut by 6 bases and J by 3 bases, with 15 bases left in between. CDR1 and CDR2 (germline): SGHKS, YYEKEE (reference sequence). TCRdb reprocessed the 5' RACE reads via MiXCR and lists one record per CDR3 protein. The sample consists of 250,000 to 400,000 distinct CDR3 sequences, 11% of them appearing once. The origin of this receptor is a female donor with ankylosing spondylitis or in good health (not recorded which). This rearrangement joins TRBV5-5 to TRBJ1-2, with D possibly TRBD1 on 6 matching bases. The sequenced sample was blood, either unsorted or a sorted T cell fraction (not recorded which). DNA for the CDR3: TGTGCCAGCACCCAAACAGGGTCCTACTATGGCTACACCTTC. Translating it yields CASTQTGSYYGYTF.